The 10 T cell receptor beta chains listed next were all sequenced from one sample in a study of blood T cell repertoires in COVID-19. Repertoires were generated with immunoSEQ multiplex PCR, while TCRdb's copy carries only in-frame clones and drops some. The sample includes around 75,000 clones, about four fifths of them seen just once. Sample: peripheral blood. The receptors were sampled from a woman of 80 years or more with active or convalescent COVID-19.

The chain carries TRBV9 and TRBJ2-7, with a weak D call TRBD1 (6 bases). V was clipped by 2 bases and J by 3 bases, with 15 bases between them. Germline V lookup: CDR1 SGDLS, CDR2 YYNGEE. The CDR3 is made up of 15 amino acids. CDR3 in amino acids: CASSVTGQNHYEQYF. The CDR3 DNA sequence: TGTGCCAGCAGCGTCACGGGACAAAATCACTACGAGCAGTACTTC.

V and J are TRBV5-4 and TRBJ1-6; a possible D gene is TRBD1 (6 bases). CDR1 and CDR2 from the germline V gene are SGHNT and YYREEE (reference sequence). V was cut by 4 bases and J by 10 bases, with 18 bases left in between. The CDR3 extends over 15 amino acids. Written as DNA, the CDR3 is TGTGCCAGCAGCCTGAAGGGGGTCGGTAAATCACCCCTCCACTTT. The encoded protein is CASSLKGVGKSPLHF.

The CDR3 protein is CASRVDSSGNTIYF. CDR3 coding DNA: TGTGCCAGCAGAGTCGACAGCTCTGGAAACACCATATATTTT. The V gene is TRBV28, the J gene TRBJ1-3, with D maybe TRBD1 (5 bases). V lost 6 bases and J 0 bases, leaving 9 bases between the germline ends. The CDR3 covers 14 residues. Germline V lookup: CDR1 MDHEN, CDR2 SYDVKM.

The genes are TRBV7-6 and TRBJ2-6, with 13 bases aligning to TRBD2. CDR3 length: 18 amino acids. The germline CDR1 and CDR2 sequences are SGHVS and FNYEAQ. V lost 4 bases, J lost 4 bases, and 7 bases stayed unmatched. CDR3: CASSSGLAGVGGANVLTF. The CDR3 region has the DNA TGTGCCAGCAGCTCAGGACTAGCGGGAGTGGGGGGGGCCAACGTCCTGACTTTC.

This chain uses TRBV11-2 with TRBJ1-1; D might be TRBD1 (6 bases). Trimming stripped 6 bases from V and 0 bases from J, with 20 bases between. The CDR3 has 17 residues. CDR1 is SGHAT, CDR2 FQNNGV, per germline. CDR3 in amino acids: CASRPPPGHGMNTEAFF. In nucleotides, the CDR3 is TGTGCCAGCAGACCACCGCCGGGACACGGCATGAACACTGAAGCTTTCTTT. The complete variable domain, with remaining parts taken from reference TRBV11-2 and TRBJ1-1, reads EAGVAQSPRYKIIEKRQSVAFWCNPISGHATLYWYQQILGQGPKLLIQFQNNGVVDDSQLPKDRFSAERLKGVDSTLKIQPAKLEDSAVYLCASRPPPGHGMNTEAFFGQGTRLTVV.

This clone was picked up one time. CDR3 bases: TGTGCCAGCAGCCAACTTGGCTTAAGTGCCACCGGGGAGCTGTTTTTT. It yields the protein CASSQLGLSATGELFF. V and J are TRBV14 and TRBJ2-2; no clear D. CDR3 length equals 16 residues. V was trimmed by 2 bases and J by 4 bases, leaving 14 bases between them. The germline V gene has CDR1 SGHDN and CDR2 FVKESK.

The CDR3 DNA is TGCAGCGTTGTGGGGAGGGCCGGCGAGCAGTACTTC. Translated, it gives CSVVGRAGEQYF. V is TRBV29-1 and J is TRBJ2-7; 7 bases are shared with TRBD2. Germline-derived CDR1 and CDR2 are SQVTM and ANQGSEA. The V gene end was trimmed by 4 bases and the J gene end by 6 bases; junction bases not matched to a gene: 6. The CDR3 consists of 12 residues.

This sequence joins TRBV28 and TRBJ2-1; 13 bases are a match to TRBD2. CDR1 and CDR2 from the germline V gene are MDHEN and SYDVKM. This CDR3 has 14 residues. Trimming removed 5 bases from V and 10 bases from J; junction bases left unmatched: 5. The CDR3 reads CASSPWGLAGEQFF. As DNA, the CDR3 is TGTGCCAGCAGTCCATGGGGACTAGCGGGAGAGCAGTTCTTC.

The V call is TRBV5-1, the J call TRBJ2-1, with TRBD2 identical over 7 bases. CDR3 length: 17 residues. Germline trimming cut 5 bases from V and 0 bases from J; bases unmatched to any gene: 11. Germline V CDR1 and CDR2: SGHRS, YFSETQ. The CDR3 spells CASRLWQGGSSYNEQFF. CDR3 DNA: TGCGCCAGCAGGTTATGGCAGGGCGGGAGCTCCTACAATGAGCAGTTCTTC. The variable domain in full, with the rest retrieved from reference TRBV5-1 and TRBJ2-1, is KAGVTQTPRYLIKTRGQQVTLSCSPISGHRSVSWYQQTPGQGLQFLFEYFSETQRNKGNFPGRFSGRQFSNSRSEMNVSTLELGDSALYLCASRLWQGGSSYNEQFFGPGTRLTVL.

This chain joins TRBV6-2 or TRBV6-3 and TRBJ2-3; 10 nucleotides match TRBD2. This CDR3 comprises 17 residues. Unmatched junction bases numbered 11, after V lost 4 bases and J lost 4 bases. Germline V CDR1 and CDR2: MNHEY, SVGEGT. The CDR3 reads CASSSQRGGGAADTQYF. The CDR3 nucleotides read TGTGCCAGCAGTTCCCAGCGGGGGGGCGGGGCGGCAGATACGCAGTATTTT.